The clone carrying this TCR beta chain has only a few counts. The antigen remains unidentified. The junction shows a germline mismatch at one end, possibly a read error. A library made for alpha chains picked up this beta chain off target, so its size means little. In germline, CDR1 is DFQATT, CDR2 SNEGSKA (reference sequence). The CDR3 has 14 residues. This sample stems from a study of spatial heterogeneity in lung cancer. The wider study: Sequencing consistently turned up more beta-chain sequences than alpha-chain sequences.

Whole-study findings and limits: Blood contained ubiquitous expanded tumor TCRs more at resection than at follow-up.

Each CDR3 protein gets one entry after TCRdb re-called the 5' RACE reads with MiXCR. This sample's clone table lists about two dozen distinct CDR3 sequences. Time point specified: sample taken at primary tumor resection. Whole RNA obtained from tumor, nontumor lung or frozen PBMC underwent sequencing without sorting. This receptor was obtained from a male donor with early-stage non-small cell lung cancer. The chain employs TRBV20-1 and TRBJ1-2; D unresolved. The source was PBMCs, collected at surgery. CDR3 DNA sequence: TGTAGTTCGGTCCCCCGCGAGTCCCGTTATGGCTACACCTTC. It yields the protein CSSVPRESRYGYTF.